These 30 T cell receptor beta chains originate from one sample sequenced in a study of cytomegalovirus exposure and HLA in healthy donors. PCR was performed using 60 Vbeta and 13 Jbeta primers. Profiled with immunoSEQ multiplex PCR; TCRdb holds only in-frame clones, not every one. In the table there are roughly 120,000 clones, approximately 73% of which are singletons. Sample: PBMCs. Receptor source: a man aged 60 to 75 in good health and CMV-seropositive.

V and J are TRBV19 and TRBJ2-7, with a tentative D call TRBD2 (6 bases). The ends were cut back, 5 bases at V and 5 bases at J, with 10 bases in the middle. Germline values: CDR1 LNHDA, CDR2 SQIVND (reference sequence). The CDR3 contains 12 residues. The CDR3, as DNA: TGTGCCAGTAGTCAGGGAGGCAACGAGCAGTACTTC. Translation gives CASSQGGNEQYF.

The chain recombines TRBV4-1 with TRBJ1-1, with D maybe TRBD1 (5 bases). V shed 4 bases and J shed 2 bases, with 17 bases lying between them. Germline CDR1 reads MGHRA; CDR2 reads YSYEKL. There are 16 residues in the CDR3. The CDR3 coding sequence is TGCGCCAGCAGCCTGACTTTGCAGGGCCCAAACACTGAAGCTTTCTTT. Its translation: CASSLTLQGPNTEAFF.

This clone showed up just a few times. J is TRBJ1-4 and V is TRBV6-4; 12 positions match TRBD1. The germline gives CDR1 MRHNA, CDR2 SNTAGT. Losses at the gene ends were 5 bases for V and 1 base for J; bases not matched to a gene: 11. The CDR3 loop spans 19 amino acids. The CDR3 loop is CASSPGTGGVRITNEKLFF. As DNA, the CDR3 is TGTGCCAGCAGTCCAGGGACAGGGGGCGTCCGAATAACTAATGAAAAACTGTTTTTT.

This rearrangement joins TRBV5-1 to TRBJ2-1, with 8 bases lining up with TRBD2. Germline trimming cut 0 bases from V and 5 bases from J; bases unmatched to any gene: 4. This CDR3 contains 15 residues. Germline-derived CDR1 and CDR2 are SGHRS and YFSETQ. The CDR3 reads CASSLEPAGDNEQFF. As DNA, the CDR3 is TGCGCCAGCAGCTTGGAACCAGCGGGGGACAATGAGCAGTTCTTC. Drawing the rest from reference TRBV5-1 and TRBJ2-1, the complete variable domain is KAGVTQTPRYLIKTRGQQVTLSCSPISGHRSVSWYQQTPGQGLQFLFEYFSETQRNKGNFPGRFSGRQFSNSRSEMNVSTLELGDSALYLCASSLEPAGDNEQFFGPGTRLTVL.

CDR3 protein: CASTPRGVQETQYF. The CDR3, as DNA: TGCGCCAGCACCCCGCGGGGGGTTCAAGAGACCCAGTACTTC. The chain combines TRBV5-1 with TRBJ2-5; 8 bases agree with TRBD2. The length of the CDR3 is 14 residues. Germline loops: CDR1 SGHRS, CDR2 YFSETQ. The ends lost 6 bases at V and 2 bases at J; junction bases unmatched: 6.

The rearrangement joins TRBV2 to TRBJ2-6; D is unresolved. This CDR3 has 15 residues. The germline gives CDR1 SNHLY, CDR2 FYNNEI. Trimming stripped 3 bases from V and 1 base from J, with 7 bases between. The CDR3 nucleotides are TGTGCCAGCAGTGATGCTAGATCTGGGGCCAACGTCCTGACTTTC. Translated, it gives CASSDARSGANVLTF.

This chain uses TRBV28 with TRBJ2-6; D uncertain. Germline values: CDR1 MDHEN, CDR2 SYDVKM. V shed 6 bases and J shed 0 bases, with 12 bases lying between them. The CDR3 consists of 16 residues. The DNA of the CDR3 is TGTGCCAGCAGGCTGACTGGTGACTCTGGGGCCAACGTCCTGACTTTC. Amino acid sequence: CASRLTGDSGANVLTF.

This clone was detected only a few times. V usage is TRBV28 and J usage is TRBJ1-1; no definite D call. Germline V gene data show CDR1 as MDHEN and CDR2 as SYDVKM. The germline V and J ends were trimmed by 6 bases and 5 bases, with 19 bases remaining between them. This CDR3 has 15 amino acids. CDR3 region: CASRPYGVLSTEAFF. CDR3 coding DNA: TGTGCCAGCAGGCCTTATGGAGTACTCAGTACTGAAGCTTTCTTT.

The chain carries TRBV29-1 and TRBJ1-1, with TRBD1 matching over 7 bases. Germline assignment: CDR1 SQVTM and CDR2 ANQGSEA. The CDR3 is made up of 13 amino acids. V dropped 6 bases and J dropped 6; count of bases not matched to a gene: 10. The DNA for the CDR3 is TGCAGCGTCGAGACAGGGAAGCGGGCTGAAGCTTTCTTT. Protein sequence: CSVETGKRAEAFF.

The chain recombines TRBV28 with TRBJ2-2; 10 bases are shared with TRBD2. The CDR3 contains 15 residues. Trimming removed 4 bases from V and 4 bases from J; junction bases left unmatched: 3. Germline-derived CDR1 and CDR2 are MDHEN and SYDVKM. CDR3 sequence reads: CASSWLAGATGELFF. The CDR3 DNA follows: TGTGCCAGCAGTTGGCTAGCGGGGGCCACCGGGGAGCTGTTTTTT.

This chain connects TRBV4-1 to TRBJ1-5; 12 nucleotides line up with TRBD1. Trimming took 5 bases from V and 5 from J; bases not matched to a gene: 7. This CDR3 contains 16 residues. Looked up from germline, CDR1 is MGHRA and CDR2 is YSYEKL. CDR3 protein: CASSAGTGGRYQPQHF. For the CDR3, the DNA is TGCGCCAGCAGCGCCGGGACAGGGGGCCGGTATCAGCCCCAGCATTTT.

This clone was detected only a few times. J is TRBJ2-7 and V is TRBV9; 9 bases are a match to TRBD2. This CDR3 is 16 amino acids long. V lost 3 bases to trimming and J lost 2 bases; unmatched junction nucleotides: 9. Germline V gives CDR1 SGDLS, CDR2 YYNGEE. The DNA for the CDR3 is TGTGCCAGCAGCGGACGTAGCGGGGGCCCTACCTACGAGCAGTACTTC. Its protein product is CASSGRSGGPTYEQYF.

The CDR3: CASSLETANYGYTF. The CDR3 region has the DNA TGTGCCAGCAGCCTCGAGACAGCTAACTATGGCTACACCTTC. The V and J genes are TRBV7-9 and TRBJ1-2; possibly TRBD1 for D (5 bases). The CDR3 spans 14 residues. Trimming removed 5 bases at V and 0 bases at J, with 10 bases between. CDR1 is SEHNR and CDR2 is FQNEAQ in the germline V gene (reference sequence).

CDR3 amino acids: CASSLLWGLGNQPQHF. CDR3 nucleotide sequence: TGTGCCAGCAGCTTACTATGGGGACTAGGCAATCAGCCCCAGCATTTT. The gene calls are TRBV7-2 and TRBJ1-5, with a possible D match to TRBD1 (5 bases). Trimming removed 2 bases from V and 2 bases from J, with 13 bases in between. CDR1 is SGHTA and CDR2 is FQGNSA in the germline V gene. There are 16 residues in the CDR3.

V gene TRBV2 combines with J gene TRBJ2-2; D uncertain. Germline CDR1 reads SNHLY; CDR2 reads FYNNEI. The CDR3 contains 15 residues. The V end lost 5 bases, the J end lost 1 base, and 11 bases lay between the germline ends. CDR3 nucleotides: TGTGCCAGCAGTATGAGTTTCGGGAACACCGGGGAGCTGTTTTTT. Residues: CASSMSFGNTGELFF.

In its sample, this clone was seen once. J is TRBJ1-1 and V is TRBV7-3, with 8 nucleotides matching TRBD1. This CDR3 spans 14 amino acids. From germline, CDR1 is SGHTA and CDR2 FQGTGA. V lost 4 bases and J lost 2; bases outside the gene matches: 3. The CDR3 coding sequence is TGTGCCAGCAGCTCACAGGGGGGAAACACTGAAGCTTTCTTT. Translating it yields CASSSQGGNTEAFF.

This sequence joins TRBV5-6 and TRBJ2-1, with 9 positions matching TRBD2. Germline V gene sequence: CDR1 SGHDT, CDR2 YYEEEE. With 0 bases clipped from V and 6 bases from J, the junction kept 7 bases outside the gene matches. This CDR3 is 16 amino acids long. CDR3 amino acids: CASSLVGTSYRNEQFF. The CDR3 nucleotides read TGTGCCAGCAGCTTGGTTGGGACTAGCTACCGCAATGAGCAGTTCTTC.

The chain uses TRBV5-1 and TRBJ1-4; 8 bases are shared with TRBD1. This CDR3 has 14 residues. J lost 3 bases, V lost 8 bases, and 6 bases had no gene match. CDR1 SGHRS and CDR2 YFSETQ come from the germline V gene. CDR3 sequence: CASHQGAANEKLFF. The CDR3 coding sequence is TGCGCCAGTCACCAGGGGGCTGCTAATGAAAAACTGTTTTTT.

V is TRBV30 and J is TRBJ1-1; no reliable D call. V lost 3 bases, J lost 0 bases, and 14 bases lay in between. Germline CDR1 is GTSNPN and CDR2 is SVGIG (reference sequence). The length of the CDR3 is 15 residues. The CDR3 is CAWRQFRRLNTEAFF. The DNA of the CDR3 is TGTGCCTGGAGACAGTTCCGACGGCTGAACACTGAAGCTTTCTTT.

The chain joins TRBV2 to TRBJ2-7, with D perhaps TRBD1 (6 bases). The germline V gene has CDR1 SNHLY and CDR2 FYNNEI. Trimming removed 7 bases from V and 6 bases from J, with 13 bases in between. This CDR3 contains 12 residues. This CDR3 is CASNRLGAEQYF. The CDR3 DNA reads TGTGCCAGCAATCGGCTGGGGGCCGAGCAGTACTTC. Full variable domain (rest looked up from reference TRBV2 and TRBJ2-7): EPEVTQTPSHQVTQMGQEVILRCVPISNHLYFYWYRQILGQKVEFLVSFYNNEISEKSEIFDDQFSVERPDGSNFTLKIRSTKLEDSAMYFCASNRLGAEQYFGPGTRLTVT.

The chain recombines TRBV2 with TRBJ2-5, with 11 bases identical to TRBD2. The CDR3 covers 15 residues. Germline V gene sequence: CDR1 SNHLY, CDR2 FYNNEI. V lost 6 bases to trimming and J lost 2 bases; unmatched junction nucleotides: 5. The CDR3 protein is CASSLLAGEQETQYF. For the CDR3, the DNA is TGTGCCAGCAGCCTACTAGCGGGGGAGCAAGAGACCCAGTACTTC.

This chain connects TRBV27 to TRBJ2-6; D possibly corresponds to TRBD2 (5 bases). V lost 6 bases, J lost 2 bases, and 14 bases lay in between. From germline, CDR1 is MNHEY and CDR2 SMNVEV (reference sequence). There are 16 residues in the CDR3. For the CDR3, the DNA is TGTGCCAGCAGCCTCGAGGGCCGCCCTGGGGCCAACGTCCTGACTTTC. This translates into CASSLEGRPGANVLTF.

The table lists this clone with a few counts. The rearrangement uses TRBV30 and TRBJ2-7; 14 bases line up with TRBD2. The CDR3 loop spans 16 amino acids. V shed 3 bases and J 4 bases; nucleotides not matched to a gene: 8. Germline V CDR1 and CDR2: GTSNPN, SVGIG (reference sequence). The chain's CDR3 is CAWRTTSGGARYEQYF. CDR3 sequence (DNA): TGTGCCTGGAGGACGACTAGCGGGGGGGCGAGGTACGAGCAGTACTTC.

The chain has TRBV10-2 and TRBJ2-7; a possible D gene is TRBD1 (6 bases). The germline gives CDR1 WSHSY, CDR2 SAAADI. Trimming took 6 bases from V and 0 from J, leaving 9 bases between them. The CDR3 consists of 13 residues. This chain's CDR3 is CASRQGSSYEQYF. The CDR3 bases are TGCGCCAGCAGACAGGGCAGCTCCTACGAGCAGTACTTC.

This chain uses TRBV9 with TRBJ1-2; weak D call: TRBD1 (5 bases). The CDR3 has 13 amino acids. Germline assignment: CDR1 SGDLS and CDR2 YYNGEE. Trimming shortened V by 3 bases and J by 3 bases, and 9 bases separated the two germline ends. CDR3 in DNA: TGTGCCAGCAGCGAACAGGAACACTATGGCTACACCTTC. Its protein product is CASSEQEHYGYTF.

This sequence joins TRBV28 and TRBJ2-2, with unresolved D. Trimming removed 7 bases from V and 4 bases from J, with 16 bases in between. This CDR3 is built from 15 residues. Germline lookup yields CDR1 MDHEN and CDR2 SYDVKM. CDR3: CASTPSLFGTGELFF. The CDR3 nucleotides are TGTGCCAGCACCCCCTCCCTCTTCGGCACCGGGGAGCTGTTTTTT.

This rearrangement joins TRBV30 to TRBJ2-5; D is uncertain. V was pared by 2 bases and J by 5 bases, with 9 bases between. CDR1 is GTSNPN and CDR2 is SVGIG in the germline V gene (reference sequence). The CDR3 has 12 amino acids. CDR3 protein: CAWSPHGETQYF. The CDR3 DNA reads as TGTGCCTGGAGTCCCCACGGGGAGACCCAGTACTTC.

This clone appeared once. The chain couples TRBV25-1 to TRBJ2-3; D is possibly TRBD2 (6 bases). The CDR3 contains 11 residues. Germline V lookup: CDR1 MGHDK, CDR2 SYGVNS. V was clipped by 5 bases and J by 6 bases, with 6 bases between them. The CDR3 is CASSRGDTQYF. CDR3 nucleotides: TGTGCCAGCAGTCGGGGGGATACGCAGTATTTT.

The gene calls are TRBV7-9 and TRBJ2-7; D might be TRBD2 (5 bases). Between the trimmed V and J ends, which lost 4 bases and 4 bases, there was a span of 17 bases. The CDR3 has 15 amino acids. Germline CDR1 reads SEHNR; CDR2 reads FQNEAQ (reference sequence). The CDR3 loop reads CASSSRAGMEYEQYF. CDR3 nucleotides: TGTGCCAGCAGCTCCCGGGCCGGGATGGAGTACGAGCAGTACTTC.

This clone is medium-sized. V usage is TRBV7-3 and J usage is TRBJ2-1; 8 bases are shared with TRBD2. The germline CDR1 and CDR2 sequences are SGHTA and FQGTGA. The V gene end was trimmed by 1 base and the J gene end by 0 bases; junction bases not matched to a gene: 2. This CDR3 is 16 amino acids long. CDR3 nucleotide sequence: TGTGCCAGCAGCTTAAGGCGGGGGGACTCCTACAATGAGCAGTTCTTC. As protein: CASSLRRGDSYNEQFF.